These 32 T cell receptor beta chains came from one sample sequenced in a study of CD8 T cells in ankylosing spondylitis. TCRdb re-called the 5' RACE reads through MiXCR, storing one row per CDR3 protein. The profile shows about 200,000 distinct CDR3 sequences, roughly 13% of them singletons. Sequenced input: blood, either unsorted or a sorted T cell fraction (not recorded which). Receptors were obtained from a male donor with ankylosing spondylitis or in good health (not recorded which).

The rearrangement links TRBV7-9 to TRBJ2-2; either TRBD1 or TRBD2 may supply D (5 bases each). Trimming shortened V by 1 base and J by 13 bases, and 10 bases separated the two germline ends. The germline gives CDR1 SEHNR, CDR2 FQNEAQ (reference sequence). The CDR3 runs 12 residues. Here the CDR3 DNA reads TGTGCCAGCAGCTTAGGAGGGGCCGGGCTGTTTTTT. It codes for CASSLGGAGLFF. The full variable domain, its missing parts supplied by reference TRBV7-9 and TRBJ2-2, is DTGVSQNPRHKITKRGQNVTFRCDPISEHNRLYWYRQTLGQGPEFLTYFQNEAQLEKSRLLSDRFSAERPKGSFSTLEIQRTEQGDSAMYLCASSLGGAGLFFGEGSRLTVL.

This clonotype showed up just a few times. This chain joins TRBV19 and TRBJ1-1; D is undetermined. The CDR3 is 13 amino acids. In germline, CDR1 is LNHDA, CDR2 SQIVND (reference sequence). V lost 3 bases and J 5 bases, leaving 10 bases between the germline ends. The CDR3 DNA follows: TGTGCCAGTAGTATTTTGAGCGGAACTGAAGCTTTCTTT. Translated: CASSILSGTEAFF.

This clonotype showed up just a few times. The chain uses TRBV3-1 and TRBJ2-7; maybe TRBD1 (6 bases). The CDR3 is made up of 15 amino acids. The germline CDR1 and CDR2 sequences are LGHDT and YNNKEL (reference sequence). V gave up 3 bases and J gave up 3 bases, with 15 bases separating them. In nucleotides, the CDR3 is TGTGCCAGCAGCCATGACAGGTCATTAGGCTACGAGCAGTACTTC. Encoded protein: CASSHDRSLGYEQYF.

The genes are TRBV5-1 and TRBJ2-5; D perhaps matches TRBD1 (6 bases). Trimming stripped 0 bases from V and 0 bases from J, with 12 bases between. The CDR3 is 16 residues long. Germline CDR1 reads SGHRS; CDR2 reads YFSETQ. The CDR3 loop reads CASSLGQASNQETQYF. The CDR3 nucleotides are TGCGCCAGCAGCTTGGGACAGGCCTCTAACCAAGAGACCCAGTACTTC. Together with reference TRBV5-1 and TRBJ2-5, the CDR3 gives the full variable domain: KAGVTQTPRYLIKTRGQQVTLSCSPISGHRSVSWYQQTPGQGLQFLFEYFSETQRNKGNFPGRFSGRQFSNSRSEMNVSTLELGDSALYLCASSLGQASNQETQYFGPGTRLLVL.

This clonotype has more than one count but fewer than ten. The chain has TRBV20-1 and TRBJ2-7; the D gene is possibly TRBD2 (5 bases). There are 15 residues in the CDR3. V was shortened by 0 bases and J by 2 bases, with 14 bases between the two germline ends. The V gene's germline CDR1 is DFQATT and CDR2 SNEGSKA (reference sequence). The CDR3 nucleotides read TGCAGTGCTAGAGATTCTGCGGGTGCAACCTACGAGCAGTACTTC. This codes for CSARDSAGATYEQYF.

This clonotype has only a few counts. The chain has TRBV7-2 and TRBJ2-5; TRBD2 matches at 11 bases. Germline V lookup: CDR1 SGHTA, CDR2 FQGNSA. The CDR3 consists of 16 residues. V dropped 6 bases and J dropped 3; count of bases not matched to a gene: 9. CDR3 loop: CASSLLAGGKEETQYF. The DNA of the CDR3 is TGTGCCAGCAGTTTGCTAGCGGGAGGAAAGGAAGAGACCCAGTACTTC.

In its sample, this clonotype was seen a few times. V is TRBV12-3 or TRBV12-4 and J is TRBJ2-5; a weak D match, TRBD2 (5 bases). V was clipped by 5 bases and J by 5 bases, with 12 bases between them. The CDR3 covers 13 residues. Written as DNA, the CDR3 is TGTGCCAGCAGTGTCCGACTAATGGAGACCCAGTACTTC. Its translation is CASSVRLMETQYF.

The CDR3 nucleotides read TGTGCCAGCACGGGGGCAGCTAATGAAAAACTGTTTTTT. This sequence encodes CASTGAANEKLFF. This chain connects TRBV7-9 to TRBJ1-4; TRBD1 is a possible D gene (6 bases). Trimming removed 7 bases at V and 3 bases at J, with 9 bases between. Germline V gene sequence: CDR1 SEHNR, CDR2 FQNEAQ (reference sequence). The CDR3 spans 13 residues. Full variable domain (outside the CDR3, taken from reference TRBV7-9 and TRBJ1-4): DTGVSQNPRHKITKRGQNVTFRCDPISEHNRLYWYRQTLGQGPEFLTYFQNEAQLEKSRLLSDRFSAERPKGSFSTLEIQRTEQGDSAMYLCASTGAANEKLFFGSGTQLSVL.

This clonotype was observed a few times. The chain couples TRBV27 to TRBJ1-1, with D uncertain. CDR1 and CDR2 from the germline V gene are MNHEY and SMNVEV (reference sequence). V gave up 6 bases and J gave up 4 bases, with 9 bases separating them. The CDR3 loop spans 12 amino acids. DNA for the CDR3: TGTGCCAGCAGGGGGAAGAGCACTGAAGCTTTCTTT. It specifies CASRGKSTEAFF.

This clonotype has only a few counts. The chain employs TRBV4-2 and TRBJ2-4, with D perhaps matching TRBD1 (6 bases). Germline assignment: CDR1 LGHNA and CDR2 YNFKEQ. This CDR3 region has 20 residues. V was cut by 2 bases and J by 1 base, with 24 bases left in between. The CDR3 DNA is TGTGCCAGCAGCCAATTGTGGGTCAGGGGACCCCCCCGGGCCAAAAACATTCAGTACTTC. It is translated as CASSQLWVRGPPRAKNIQYF.

Only one count was recorded for this clonotype. The chain combines TRBV3-1 with TRBJ2-5, with D perhaps matching TRBD1 (5 bases). CDR3 length equals 15 residues. V lost 7 bases and J lost 2, with 17 bases in between. Per the germline V gene, CDR1 is LGHDT and CDR2 is YNNKEL (reference sequence). This CDR3 is CASTPLRQNQETQYF. CDR3 DNA: TGTGCCAGCACACCACTAAGACAGAATCAAGAGACCCAGTACTTC.

This clonotype occurred many times. This chain links TRBV12-3 or TRBV12-4 with TRBJ2-1; D remains ambiguous. V was pared by 7 bases and J by 7 bases, with 14 bases between. The CDR3 sequence is 13 residues long. In DNA, the CDR3 is TGTGCCAGCACCCTGGGGTCGGAGAATGAGCAGTTCTTC. Amino acids: CASTLGSENEQFF.

The J gene is TRBJ2-1, the V gene TRBV5-4; the D is unclear. The CDR3 runs 16 residues. Looked up from germline, CDR1 is SGHNT and CDR2 is YYREEE (reference sequence). V lost 0 bases to trimming and J lost 6 bases, with 16 bases between them. In DNA, the CDR3 is TGTGCCAGCAGCTTGGGCGAATCCCAGGTAGTCAATGAGCAGTTCTTC. It codes for CASSLGESQVVNEQFF.

The V call is TRBV11-2, the J call TRBJ2-5; weak D call: TRBD2 (6 bases). Germline V lookup: CDR1 SGHAT, CDR2 FQNNGV. The CDR3 is 15 amino acids. The V gene lost 1 base and the J gene lost 1 base, with 10 bases spanning the gap. DNA of the CDR3: TGTGCCAGCAGCTTAGGGGACTCCTTCCAAGAGACCCAGTACTTC. Its protein is CASSLGDSFQETQYF.

In DNA form, the CDR3 reads TGTGCCTGGAGGCAGGCCCCGAACACCGGGGAGCTGTTTTTT. It translates to CAWRQAPNTGELFF. V is TRBV30 and J is TRBJ2-2; D is uncertain. The CDR3 is 14 amino acids. The germline gives CDR1 GTSNPN, CDR2 SVGIG (reference sequence). Trimming removed 3 bases at V and 0 bases at J, with 8 bases between.

This clonotype was seen a few times. The chain employs TRBV29-1 and TRBJ2-7, with 12 bases identical to TRBD2. This CDR3 spans 16 amino acids. CDR1 is SQVTM, CDR2 ANQGSEA, per germline. Germline trimming cut 0 bases from V and 6 bases from J; bases unmatched to any gene: 9. CDR3 in DNA: TGCAGCGTTGAAGAGGCCCTAGCGGGGGGGCCCGCCGAGCAGTACTTC. Amino acid sequence: CSVEEALAGGPAEQYF.

This clonotype has at least ten counts. CDR3 loop: CASSLEVTASSYEQYF. The CDR3 nucleotides read TGTGCCAGCAGTTTAGAGGTCACAGCGAGCTCCTACGAGCAGTACTTC. The rearrangement uses TRBV27 and TRBJ2-7; D gene uncertain. CDR1 is MNHEY, CDR2 SMNVEV, per germline (reference sequence). CDR3 length equals 16 residues. V gave up 2 bases and J gave up 0 bases, with 14 bases separating them.

The V gene is TRBV5-1, the J gene TRBJ1-5, with D tentatively TRBD1 (5 bases). Germline V gene data show CDR1 as SGHRS and CDR2 as YFSETQ. The CDR3 has 15 residues. Trimming pared 0 bases from V and 2 bases from J, leaving 9 bases between. CDR3 amino acids: CASSLAGVGNQPQHF. The CDR3 nucleotides are TGCGCCAGCAGCTTGGCGGGGGTCGGCAATCAGCCCCAGCATTTT.

This chain links TRBV10-3 with TRBJ2-3; TRBD1 aligns across 8 bases. CDR3 length: 16 residues. V lost 2 bases and J lost 5; bases outside the gene matches: 9. Germline-derived CDR1 and CDR2 are ENHRY and SYGVKD. The CDR3 spells CAISEAGTGTRDTQYF. CDR3 in DNA: TGTGCCATCAGTGAGGCCGGGACAGGAACCAGAGATACGCAGTATTTT.

The V and J genes are TRBV19 and TRBJ1-1, with 8 bases fitting TRBD1. In germline, CDR1 is LNHDA, CDR2 SQIVND (reference sequence). With 4 bases clipped from V and 3 bases from J, the junction kept 4 bases outside the gene matches. The CDR3 runs 14 residues. CDR3 residues: CASSTDRVYTEAFF. The CDR3 DNA is TGTGCCAGTAGTACGGACAGGGTCTACACTGAAGCTTTCTTT.

This clonotype was observed a few times. The chain links TRBV2 to TRBJ1-5; D gene uncertain. The CDR3 contains 14 residues. CDR1 is SNHLY and CDR2 is FYNNEI in the germline V gene. The germline V and J ends were trimmed by 3 bases and 1 base, with 7 bases remaining between them. CDR3: CASSDWLSNQPQHF. The CDR3, as DNA: TGTGCCAGCAGTGATTGGCTAAGCAATCAGCCCCAGCATTTT.

The V call is TRBV5-1, the J call TRBJ2-7, with TRBD1 matching over 7 bases. The CDR3 loop spans 16 amino acids. Germline V gene sequence: CDR1 SGHRS, CDR2 YFSETQ. J was trimmed by 4 bases and V by 4 bases; bases with no gene match: 14. The CDR3 bases are TGCGCCAGCAGCCTGCCACAGGGGCCCGCGGAGTACGAGCAGTACTTC. Translated, it gives CASSLPQGPAEYEQYF.

This clonotype was counted at least ten times. The V and J genes are TRBV7-8 and TRBJ1-2; D is unclear. This CDR3 has 13 amino acids. Germline V gives CDR1 SGHVS, CDR2 FQNEAQ. Trimming removed 5 bases at V and 7 bases at J, with 14 bases between. The CDR3 bases are TGTGCCAGCAGCCGAATCCTCGACTCTGGCTACACCTTC. It is translated as CASSRILDSGYTF. The variable domain in full, completed from reference TRBV7-8 and TRBJ1-2, reads GAGVSQSPRYKVAKRGQDVALRCDPISGHVSLFWYQQALGQGPEFLTYFQNEAQLDKSGLPSDRFFAERPEGSVSTLKIQRTQQEDSAVYLCASSRILDSGYTFGSGTRLTVV.

This clonotype appeared a few times. The V call is TRBV12-5, the J call TRBJ2-7; D uncertain. Germline V gene sequence: CDR1 LGHNT, CDR2 FRNRAP. This CDR3 comprises 14 residues. V shed 3 bases and J shed 2 bases, with 11 bases lying between them. The CDR3 is CASGLKGPAYEQYF. The CDR3 nucleotides read TGTGCTAGTGGTTTAAAAGGACCGGCCTACGAGCAGTACTTC.

This sequence joins TRBV27 and TRBJ2-5; TRBD2 matches at 16 bases. The CDR3 extends over 14 amino acids. The ends lost 9 bases at V and 5 bases at J; junction bases unmatched: 3. Per the germline V gene, CDR1 is MNHEY and CDR2 is SMNVEV (reference sequence). The CDR3 loop is CASGTSGRGETQYF. CDR3 in DNA: TGTGCCAGTGGGACTAGCGGGAGGGGGGAGACCCAGTACTTC.

The chain couples TRBV27 to TRBJ1-5; 7 bases match TRBD1. V trimming: 2 bases; J trimming: 2 bases; junction bases outside the gene matches: 3. CDR3 length: 15 amino acids. The germline gives CDR1 MNHEY, CDR2 SMNVEV (reference sequence). In nucleotides, the CDR3 is TGTGCCAGCAGTTTACAGGGGGACGGCAATCAGCCCCAGCATTTT. Translation: CASSLQGDGNQPQHF.

The sample holds a few counts of this clonotype. The V call is TRBV20-1, the J call TRBJ2-5; the match to TRBD2 covers 10 bases. Germline CDR1 reads DFQATT; CDR2 reads SNEGSKA (reference sequence). V dropped 6 bases and J dropped 1; count of bases not matched to a gene: 11. The CDR3 consists of 16 residues. CDR3 DNA sequence: TGCAGTGCGAGGACTAGCGGATATACCTTCCAAGAGACCCAGTACTTC. Protein sequence: CSARTSGYTFQETQYF.

This clonotype appeared a few times. This sequence joins TRBV6-4 and TRBJ2-3, with TRBD2 identical over 11 bases. J was trimmed by 6 bases and V by 3 bases; bases with no gene match: 11. The CDR3 covers 17 residues. Germline V gene data show CDR1 as MRHNA and CDR2 as SNTAGT. The CDR3, as DNA: TGTGCCAGCAGTGATTTTAGCGGGGGGGGAACCGGCGATACGCAGTATTTT. It is translated as CASSDFSGGGTGDTQYF.

This chain connects TRBV10-3 to TRBJ2-3; the match to TRBD2 covers 9 bases. The CDR3 loop spans 16 amino acids. The germline V gene encodes CDR1 ENHRY and CDR2 SYGVKD. V was pared by 2 bases and J by 2 bases, with 5 bases of the junction left unmatched. DNA of the CDR3: TGTGCCATCAGTGAGGTGACTAGCGGAGACACAGATACGCAGTATTTT. Protein product: CAISEVTSGDTDTQYF.

This clonotype was picked up many times. This chain connects TRBV4-2 to TRBJ1-3; no clear D gene. The germline V and J ends were trimmed by 1 base and 0 bases, with 4 bases remaining between them. The CDR3 has 14 residues. CDR1 is LGHNA, CDR2 YNFKEQ, per germline. Written as DNA, the CDR3 is TGTGCCAGCAGCCAAGGACACTCTGGAAACACCATATATTTT. This codes for CASSQGHSGNTIYF.

This clonotype was detected ten times or more. The CDR3 DNA reads TGTGCCAGCAGCTTTTCCGAGTACGTGAACACTGAAGCTTTCTTT. Its protein is CASSFSEYVNTEAFF. The V and J genes are TRBV11-1 and TRBJ1-1; D not certain. CDR3 length: 15 residues. Germline V gene sequence: CDR1 SGHAT, CDR2 FQDESV (reference sequence). V was trimmed by 3 bases and J by 0 bases, leaving 11 bases between them. Filled out from reference TRBV11-1 and TRBJ1-1, the complete variable domain reads EAEVAQSPRYKITEKSQAVAFWCDPISGHATLYWYRQILGQGPELLVQFQDESVVDDSQLPKDRFSAERLKGVDSTLKIQPAELGDSAMYLCASSFSEYVNTEAFFGQGTRLTVV.

This clonotype was seen at least ten times. J is TRBJ2-1 and V is TRBV5-1; 8 nucleotides align to TRBD1. With 4 bases clipped from V and 3 bases from J, the junction kept 6 bases outside the gene matches. CDR3 length: 15 residues. Germline V lookup: CDR1 SGHRS, CDR2 YFSETQ. CDR3 in amino acids: CASSPGQGRYNEQFF. CDR3 nucleotides: TGCGCCAGCAGCCCCGGACAGGGACGCTACAATGAGCAGTTCTTC.